This T cell receptor beta chain derives from a study of CD8 T cells in ankylosing spondylitis. The CDR3 is made up of 13 amino acids. Trimming took 6 bases from V and 11 from J, leaving 14 bases between them. Making use of molecular barcodes, quantitative 5'-RACE generated TCR beta libraries. TCRdb reprocessed the 5' RACE reads via MiXCR and lists one record per CDR3 protein. The sample includes tens of thousands of distinct CDR3 sequences, around 30% of them seen just once. The J gene is TRBJ1-6, the V gene TRBV12-3 or TRBV12-4; no clear D. This clonotype was obtained from a male donor with ankylosing spondylitis or in good health (not recorded which). The sample consisted of blood, either unsorted or a sorted T cell fraction (not recorded which). The CDR3 reads CASRPGFGTPLHF. The CDR3 coding sequence is TGTGCCAGCAGGCCCGGGTTCGGGACACCCCTCCACTTT.